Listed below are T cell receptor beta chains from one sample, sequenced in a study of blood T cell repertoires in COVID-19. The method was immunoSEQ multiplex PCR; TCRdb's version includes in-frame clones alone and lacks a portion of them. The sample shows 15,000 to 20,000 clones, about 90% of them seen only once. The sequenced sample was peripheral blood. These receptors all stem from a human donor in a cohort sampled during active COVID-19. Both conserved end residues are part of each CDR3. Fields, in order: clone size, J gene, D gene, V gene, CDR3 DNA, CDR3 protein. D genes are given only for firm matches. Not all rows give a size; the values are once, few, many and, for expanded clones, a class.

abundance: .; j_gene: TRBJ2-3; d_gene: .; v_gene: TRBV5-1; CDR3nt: TGCGCCAGCAGCTTGGGTGCGACAGATACGCAGTATTTT; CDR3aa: CASSLGATDTQYF
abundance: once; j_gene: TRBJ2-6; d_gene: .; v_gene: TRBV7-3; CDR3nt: TGTGCCAGCAGCTCCCGCGGGACAGACCTTTCTGGGGCCAACGTCCTGACTTTC; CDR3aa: CASSSRGTDLSGANVLTF
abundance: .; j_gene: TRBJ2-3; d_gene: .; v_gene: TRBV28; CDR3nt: TGTGCCAGCAGCCCATGGGGCAGGGGCCTCACAGATACGCAGTATTTT; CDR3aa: CASSPWGRGLTDTQYF
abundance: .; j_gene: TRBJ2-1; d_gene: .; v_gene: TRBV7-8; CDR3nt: TGTGCCAGCAGCTTAGCCCCCCACGGTGAGCAGTTCTTC; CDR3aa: CASSLAPHGEQFF
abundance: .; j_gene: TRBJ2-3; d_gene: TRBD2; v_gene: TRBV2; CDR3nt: TGTGCCAGCAGTGAATCGGCTAGCGGGAGCCACCATACGCAGTATTTT; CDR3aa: CASSESASGSHHTQYF
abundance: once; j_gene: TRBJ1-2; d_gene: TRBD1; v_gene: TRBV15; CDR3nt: TGTGCCACCAGCAGAGACAGGGGGTGGGGTTATGGCTACACCTTC; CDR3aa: CATSRDRGWGYGYTF
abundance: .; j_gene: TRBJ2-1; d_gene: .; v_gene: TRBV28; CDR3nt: TGTGCGGCGGTAAGCTCTAGGGGTAGCTTAGATGAGCAGTTCTTC; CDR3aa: CAAVSSRGSLDEQFF
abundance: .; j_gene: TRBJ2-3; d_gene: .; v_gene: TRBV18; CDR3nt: TGTGCCAGCTCACCACAAGGACAGAGAGATACGCAGTATTTT; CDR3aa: CASSPQGQRDTQYF
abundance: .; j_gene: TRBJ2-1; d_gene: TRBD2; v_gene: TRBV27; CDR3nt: TGTGCCAGCAGATTTAGTCTAGCGGGAGTCAATGAGCAGTTCTTC; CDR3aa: CASRFSLAGVNEQFF
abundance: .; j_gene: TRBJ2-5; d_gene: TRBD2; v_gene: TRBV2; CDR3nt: TGTGCCACTCCGAGGGGAGCGGGAGGGCCTGAGACCCAGTACTTC; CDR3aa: CATPRGAGGPETQYF
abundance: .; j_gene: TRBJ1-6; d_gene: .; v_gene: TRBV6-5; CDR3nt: TGTGCCAGCAGAAGACAATCCTATAATTCACCCCTCCACTTT; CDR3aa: CASRRQSYNSPLHF
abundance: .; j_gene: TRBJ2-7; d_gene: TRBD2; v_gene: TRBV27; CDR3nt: TGTGCCAGCAGTTTGGGGAGGGGCACACGGCAGTACTTC; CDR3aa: CASSLGRGTRQYF
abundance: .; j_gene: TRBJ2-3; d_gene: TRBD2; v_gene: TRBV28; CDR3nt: TGTGCCAGCAGGCAATCGGGACTAGCATCAGATACGCAGTATTTT; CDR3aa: CASRQSGLASDTQYF
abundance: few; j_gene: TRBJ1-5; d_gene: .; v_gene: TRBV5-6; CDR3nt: TGTGCCAGCAGCTTGGCCGGGCAGAGGGCACAGCCCCAGCATTTT; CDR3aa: CASSLAGQRAQPQHF
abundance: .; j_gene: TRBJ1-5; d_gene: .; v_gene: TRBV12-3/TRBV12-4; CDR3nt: TGTGCCAGCAGCCGTACAGGGCATCAGCCCCAGCATTTT; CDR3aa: CASSRTGHQPQHF
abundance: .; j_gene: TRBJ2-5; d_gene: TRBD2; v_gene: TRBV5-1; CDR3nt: TGCGCCAGCAGCTGGGGGACTAGCGGACAAGAGACCCAGTACTTC; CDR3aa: CASSWGTSGQETQYF
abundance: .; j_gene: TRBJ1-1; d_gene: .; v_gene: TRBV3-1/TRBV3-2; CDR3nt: TGTGCCAGCAGCCAAGAGGGGAGAACTGAAGCTTTCTTT; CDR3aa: CASSQEGRTEAFF
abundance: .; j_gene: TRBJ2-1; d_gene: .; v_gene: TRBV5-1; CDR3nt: TGCGCCAGCAGCACGGACAGCAACAATGAGCAGTTCTTC; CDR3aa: CASSTDSNNEQFF
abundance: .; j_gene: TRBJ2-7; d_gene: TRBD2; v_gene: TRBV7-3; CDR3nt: TGTGCCAGCAGCTTGGGGGGGGGCGAGCAGTACTTC; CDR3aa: CASSLGGGEQYF
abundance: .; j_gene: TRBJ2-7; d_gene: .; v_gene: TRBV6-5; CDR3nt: TGTGCCAGCAGTTACGCGTCGATAGCGGTAACTTACGAGCAGTACTTC; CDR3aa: CASSYASIAVTYEQYF
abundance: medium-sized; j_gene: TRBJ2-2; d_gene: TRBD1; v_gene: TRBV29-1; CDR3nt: TGCAGCGTTCGGACGGGACAGGGAAACACCGGGGAGCTGTTTTTT; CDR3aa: CSVRTGQGNTGELFF
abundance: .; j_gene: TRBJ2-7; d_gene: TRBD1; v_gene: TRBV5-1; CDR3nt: TGCGCCAGCAGCTTGGTAGGGGGCACCTACGCCACCTACGAGCAGTACTTC; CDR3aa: CASSLVGGTYATYEQYF
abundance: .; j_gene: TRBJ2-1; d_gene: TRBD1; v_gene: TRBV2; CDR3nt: TGTGCCACCTCAGACAGGGACGCTCGGAATGAGCAGTTCTTC; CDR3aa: CATSDRDARNEQFF
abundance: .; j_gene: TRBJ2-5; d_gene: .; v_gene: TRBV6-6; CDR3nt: TGTGCCGCACGGGGGGCCCAAGAGACCCAGTACTTC; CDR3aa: CAARGAQETQYF
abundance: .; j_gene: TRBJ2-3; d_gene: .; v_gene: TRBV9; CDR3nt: TGTGCCAGCAGCGTAGGTCTGGGGGCGAGGACAGATACGCAGTATTTT; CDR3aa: CASSVGLGARTDTQYF
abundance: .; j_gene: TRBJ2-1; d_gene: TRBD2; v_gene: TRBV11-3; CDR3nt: TGTGCCAGCAGCTTAGCTAGCGGGGCCCGGTACAATGAGCAGTTCTTC; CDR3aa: CASSLASGARYNEQFF
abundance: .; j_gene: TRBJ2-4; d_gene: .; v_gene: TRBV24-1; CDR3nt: TGTGCCACCAGTGAGGGCTACATTCAGTACTTC; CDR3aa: CATSEGYIQYF
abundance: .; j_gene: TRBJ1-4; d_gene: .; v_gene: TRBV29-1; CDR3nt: TGCAGCGTTCTCTATAATGAAAAACTGTTTTTT; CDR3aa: CSVLYNEKLFF
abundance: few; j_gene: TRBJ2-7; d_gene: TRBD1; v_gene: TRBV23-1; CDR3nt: TGCGCCAATCGCGGGCGGGACAGGGTGGACGAGCAGTACTTC; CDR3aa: CANRGRDRVDEQYF
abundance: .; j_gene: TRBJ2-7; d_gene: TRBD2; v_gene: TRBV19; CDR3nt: TGTGCCAGTAGTACTATTAGCGGGAGGATCGCCTACGAGCAGTACTTC; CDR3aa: CASSTISGRIAYEQYF
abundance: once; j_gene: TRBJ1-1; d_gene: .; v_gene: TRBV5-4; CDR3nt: TGTGCCAGCAGCTTGGCCGGAGGGAGGAACACTGAAGCTTTCTTT; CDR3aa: CASSLAGGRNTEAFF
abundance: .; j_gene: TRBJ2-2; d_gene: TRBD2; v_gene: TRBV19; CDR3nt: TGTGCCAGTAGTGCAAGCGGGAGGTTGTACACCGGGGAGCTGTTTTTT; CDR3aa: CASSASGRLYTGELFF
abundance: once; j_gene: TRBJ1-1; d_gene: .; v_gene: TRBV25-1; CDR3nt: TGTGCCAGCAGTGGGGACTTGGAGGCTTTCTTT; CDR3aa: CASSGDLEAFF
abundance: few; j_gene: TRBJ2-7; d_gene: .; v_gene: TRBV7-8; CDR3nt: TGTGCCAGCAGCTTAGGGGTGGGAGCAAGCTACGAGCAGTACTTC; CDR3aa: CASSLGVGASYEQYF
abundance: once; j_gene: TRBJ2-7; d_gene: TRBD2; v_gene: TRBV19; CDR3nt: TGTGCCAGTAGTGAAGGGCCCGGGGGGGTCTCCTACGAGCAGTACTTC; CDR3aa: CASSEGPGGVSYEQYF
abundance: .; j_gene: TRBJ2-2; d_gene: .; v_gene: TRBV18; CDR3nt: TGTGCCAGCTCACCGGCGGACACCGGGGAGCTGTTTTTT; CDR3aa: CASSPADTGELFF
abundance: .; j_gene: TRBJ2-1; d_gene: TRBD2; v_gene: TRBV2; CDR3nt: TGTGCCAGCAGTGCACTAGCGGGAAGCCACCACAATGAGCAGTTCTTC; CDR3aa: CASSALAGSHHNEQFF
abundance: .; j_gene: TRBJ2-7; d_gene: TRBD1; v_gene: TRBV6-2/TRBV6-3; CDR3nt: TGTGCCAGCAGCGGCAGGGGGCGCGAATACGAGCAGTACTTC; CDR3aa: CASSGRGREYEQYF
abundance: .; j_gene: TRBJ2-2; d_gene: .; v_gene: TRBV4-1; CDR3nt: TGCGCCAGCAGCGGGAGGCCGAACACCGGGGAGCTGTTTTTT; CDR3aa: CASSGRPNTGELFF
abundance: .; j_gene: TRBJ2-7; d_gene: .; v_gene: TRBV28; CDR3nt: TGTGCCAGCACCGCGTCGCGGGGCTACTACGAGCAGTACTTC; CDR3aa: CASTASRGYYEQYF
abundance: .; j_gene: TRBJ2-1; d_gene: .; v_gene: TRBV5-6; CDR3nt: TGTGCCAGCAGCTTGTCCCTAGCCCTAAGCGGGAATGAGCAGTTCTTC; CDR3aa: CASSLSLALSGNEQFF
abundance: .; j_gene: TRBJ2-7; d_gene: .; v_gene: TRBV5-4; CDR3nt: TGTGCCAGCAGCTCCGCAGGACTGAGGAGCTCCTACGAGCAGTACTTC; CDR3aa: CASSSAGLRSSYEQYF
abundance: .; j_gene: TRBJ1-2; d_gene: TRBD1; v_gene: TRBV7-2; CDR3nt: TGTGCCAGCAGCGCTGGGGGACAGCGAGCTAACTATGGCTACACCTTC; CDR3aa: CASSAGGQRANYGYTF
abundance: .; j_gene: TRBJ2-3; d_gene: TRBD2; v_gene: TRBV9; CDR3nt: TGTGCCAGCAGCGCCCCCCCGGGACTAGCGGGAAGGAATGCAGATACGCAGTATTTT; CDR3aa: CASSAPPGLAGRNADTQYF
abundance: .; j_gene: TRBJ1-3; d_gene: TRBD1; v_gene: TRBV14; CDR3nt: TGTGCCAGCAGCCAAACGCGACAGGGCCACTCTGGAAACACCATATATTTT; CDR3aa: CASSQTRQGHSGNTIYF
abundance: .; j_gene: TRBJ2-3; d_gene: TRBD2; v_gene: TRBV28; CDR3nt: TGTGCCAGCAAACTGACAGCGGGAGTGGGTACAGATACGCAGTATTTT; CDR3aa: CASKLTAGVGTDTQYF
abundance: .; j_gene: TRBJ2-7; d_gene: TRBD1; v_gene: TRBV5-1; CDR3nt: TGCGCCAGGAGGGACAGGCCCTTAGACTACGAGCAGTACTTC; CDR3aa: CARRDRPLDYEQYF
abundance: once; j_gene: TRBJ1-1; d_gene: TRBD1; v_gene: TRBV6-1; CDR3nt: TGTGCCAGCAGTGACATGTCGGACCCCAGGGGGACTGAAGCTTTCTTT; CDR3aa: CASSDMSDPRGTEAFF
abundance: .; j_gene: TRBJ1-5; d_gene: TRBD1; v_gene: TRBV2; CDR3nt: TGTGCCAGCAGCACGACAGGGGGTATTAATCAGCCCCAGCATTTT; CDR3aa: CASSTTGGINQPQHF
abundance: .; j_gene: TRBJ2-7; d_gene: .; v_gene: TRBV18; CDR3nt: TGTGCCAGCTCACCACCAATGAGCCCCTACGAGCAGTACTTC; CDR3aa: CASSPPMSPYEQYF
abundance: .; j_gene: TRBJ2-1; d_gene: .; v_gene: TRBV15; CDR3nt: TGTGCCACCAGCAGAGATTTGTTCAGCTCCTACAATGAGCAGTTCTTC; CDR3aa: CATSRDLFSSYNEQFF
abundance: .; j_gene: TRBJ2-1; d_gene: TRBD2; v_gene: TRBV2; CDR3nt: TGTGCCAGCAAGCAGCGGGAAGGGAGCAATGAGCAGTTCTTC; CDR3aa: CASKQREGSNEQFF
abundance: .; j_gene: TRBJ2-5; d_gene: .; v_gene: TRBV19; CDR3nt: TGTGCCAGTAGTATCTCCGGACAGAAAGAGACCCAGTACTTC; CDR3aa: CASSISGQKETQYF
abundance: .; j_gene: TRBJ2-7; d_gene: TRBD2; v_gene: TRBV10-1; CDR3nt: TGCGCCAGCAGTGAGGCTAGCGGATCCTACGAGCAGTACTTC; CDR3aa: CASSEASGSYEQYF
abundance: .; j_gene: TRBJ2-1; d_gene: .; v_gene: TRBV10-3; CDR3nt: TGTGCCATCAGATCCCCCAGCTCCTACAATGAGCAGTTCTTC; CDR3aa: CAIRSPSSYNEQFF